This entry lists 32 T cell receptor beta chains sequenced from one sample in a study of T cells in localized non-small cell lung cancer. Measured with immunoSEQ multiplex PCR; TCRdb has only the in-frame clones, and not every one. Counted here are about 53,000 clones, approximately 83% occurring once; the ten biggest clones make up about a sixth. The sequenced sample was peripheral blood mononuclear cells, obtained before any cancer treatment. These receptors were obtained from a man between 35 and 75 years old with stage III lung adenocarcinoma.

This clone was seen more than once but under ten times. The V call is TRBV5-1, the J call TRBJ2-3; D gene uncertain. The CDR3 consists of 14 residues. The germline CDR1 and CDR2 sequences are SGHRS and YFSETQ. The V and J ends lost 4 bases and 1 base respectively, with 10 bases between them. The CDR3 reads CASSVYTGTDTQYF. The CDR3 bases are TGCGCCAGCAGCGTCTATACCGGCACAGATACGCAGTATTTT.

V is TRBV4-2 and J is TRBJ2-3, with no clear D. The CDR3 is 14 residues long. The V and J ends lost 4 bases and 6 bases respectively, with 14 bases between them. CDR1 is LGHNA and CDR2 is YNFKEQ in the germline V gene. CDR3 bases: TGTGCCAGCAGCCCTTACCCTCAGGTCGATACGCAGTATTTT. Amino acids: CASSPYPQVDTQYF.

The CDR3 DNA follows: TGCAGCGTTGCTTTGGGGGTCTATGGCTACACCTTC. Amino acids: CSVALGVYGYTF. This sequence joins TRBV29-1 and TRBJ1-2, with D possibly being TRBD1 (5 bases). V was trimmed by 4 bases and J by 4 bases, leaving 10 bases between them. Germline V lookup: CDR1 SQVTM, CDR2 ANQGSEA. This CDR3 region has 12 residues.

V is TRBV16 and J is TRBJ2-5, with 8 bases identical to TRBD1. Germline V CDR1 and CDR2: KGHSY, FQNENV. Losses at the gene ends were 2 bases for V and 1 base for J; bases not matched to a gene: 6. The CDR3 length is 16 residues. This chain's CDR3 is CASSQRHGQGQETQYF. In DNA, the CDR3 is TGTGCCAGCAGCCAACGACACGGACAGGGCCAAGAGACCCAGTACTTC. The full variable domain, in which reference TRBV16 and TRBJ2-5 provide the parts outside the CDR3, is GEEVAQTPKHLVRGEGQKAKLYCAPIKGHSYVFWYQQVLKNEFKFLISFQNENVFDETGMPKERFSAKCLPNSPCSLEIQATKLEDSAVYFCASSQRHGQGQETQYFGPGTRLLVL.

The rearrangement joins TRBV7-2 to TRBJ2-2; TRBD2 aligns across 8 bases. V gave up 5 bases and J gave up 1 base; unmatched junction bases: 9. CDR3 length: 17 residues. The V gene's germline CDR1 is SGHTA and CDR2 FQGNSA. The CDR3 protein is CASSPSPLAGNTGELFF. DNA of the CDR3: TGTGCCAGCAGCCCATCCCCCCTAGCGGGGAACACCGGGGAGCTGTTTTTT.

The gene calls are TRBV7-6 and TRBJ2-3; tentative D call: TRBD1 (5 bases). The CDR3 extends over 16 amino acids. The ends were cut back, 0 bases at V and 2 bases at J, with 12 bases in the middle. The germline V gene encodes CDR1 SGHVS and CDR2 FNYEAQ. Written as DNA, the CDR3 is TGTGCCAGCAGCTTAGCGGGGTCAGGGCCCACAGATACGCAGTATTTT. This encodes CASSLAGSGPTDTQYF.

The rearrangement joins TRBV2 to TRBJ2-2; 13 nucleotides agree with TRBD2. V was clipped by 8 bases and J by 5 bases; unmatched bases: 5. Germline assignment: CDR1 SNHLY and CDR2 FYNNEI. This CDR3 has 15 amino acids. The CDR3 loop is CASGGTSGVTGELFF. The CDR3, as DNA: TGTGCCAGCGGCGGGACTAGCGGGGTAACCGGGGAGCTGTTTTTT.

This clone was detected only a few times. This chain connects TRBV19 to TRBJ2-1, with D unresolved. Germline CDR1 is LNHDA and CDR2 is SQIVND (reference sequence). Trimming cost V 2 bases and J 0 bases, with 2 bases left between them. This CDR3 has 13 amino acids. CDR3 amino acids: CASSITSYNEQFF. In DNA form, the CDR3 reads TGTGCCAGTAGTATAACCTCCTACAATGAGCAGTTCTTC.

This chain joins TRBV18 and TRBJ2-3; D remains ambiguous. CDR3 length equals 15 residues. Germline CDR1 and CDR2: KGHSH and LQKENI. The ends were cut back, 3 bases at V and 3 bases at J, with 13 bases in the middle. CDR3 sequence (DNA): TGTGCCAGCTCACCGGGATCGGACCCAACAGATACGCAGTATTTT. This sequence encodes CASSPGSDPTDTQYF.

The chain employs TRBV6-5 and TRBJ2-7, with D unclear. CDR3 size: 15 residues. With 5 bases removed from V and 5 bases from J, the gap between germline ends came to 19 bases. Germline CDR1 reads MNHEY; CDR2 reads SVGAGI. CDR3 residues: CASSPRPNGEDEQYF. CDR3 coding DNA: TGTGCCAGCAGTCCCCGGCCCAACGGCGAAGACGAGCAGTACTTC.

The J gene is TRBJ2-7, the V gene TRBV21-1. TRBV21-1 is a pseudogene segment. This CDR3 spans 11 amino acids. CDR3 sequence reads: CASSNGSEQYF. In nucleotides, the CDR3 is TGTGCCAGCAGCAATGGGTCCGAGCAGTACTTC.

This clone appeared a few times. This chain uses TRBV30 with TRBJ1-5; D remains ambiguous. This CDR3 is built from 12 residues. The V gene lost 2 bases and the J gene lost 5 bases, with 7 bases spanning the gap. Germline V gene lookup returns CDR1 GTSNPN and CDR2 SVGIG (reference sequence). The CDR3 bases are TGTGCCTGGAGTTCGACCGATCAGCCCCAGCATTTT. The encoded protein is CAWSSTDQPQHF.

This rearrangement joins TRBV2 to TRBJ1-6; no reliable D call. Trimming removed 1 base at V and 0 bases at J, with 10 bases between. The germline gives CDR1 SNHLY, CDR2 FYNNEI. This CDR3 is 17 amino acids long. The CDR3 loop is CASSEGRLSSYNSPLHF. CDR3 sequence (DNA): TGTGCCAGCAGTGAAGGGCGTCTCAGCTCCTATAATTCACCCCTCCACTTT.

J is TRBJ2-1 and V is TRBV18; D is undetermined. Germline V CDR1 and CDR2: KGHSH, LQKENI. CDR3 size: 14 residues. V gave up 2 bases and J gave up 0 bases, with 5 bases separating them. This CDR3 reads CASSPRSSYNEQFF. DNA of the CDR3: TGTGCCAGCTCACCAAGGAGCTCCTACAATGAGCAGTTCTTC.

The chain has TRBV7-9 and TRBJ2-1; 11 nucleotides agree with TRBD2. V shed 5 bases, J shed 9 bases, and the junction held 9 bases outside the gene matches. The CDR3 consists of 15 residues. Germline lookup yields CDR1 SEHNR and CDR2 FQNEAQ (reference sequence). The CDR3, as DNA: TGTGCCAGCAGCCAGGGACTAGCGGAAGGGGGTGAGCAGTTCTTC. As protein: CASSQGLAEGGEQFF.

This chain connects TRBV28 to TRBJ2-5; 13 bases are shared with TRBD2. Looked up from germline, CDR1 is MDHEN and CDR2 is SYDVKM. V trimming: 6 bases; J trimming: 1 base; junction bases outside the gene matches: 2. The CDR3 sequence is 15 residues long. The CDR3 DNA follows: TGTGCCAGCAGCGGACTAGCGGGAGCCCAAGAGACCCAGTACTTC. It is translated as CASSGLAGAQETQYF.

DNA of the CDR3: TGTGCCAGCAGCTTAGGGGAGGAGACCCAGTACTTC. Its translation is CASSLGEETQYF. This chain joins TRBV7-2 and TRBJ2-5; a possible D gene is TRBD2 (5 bases). The CDR3 runs 12 residues. Trimming left V 1 base short and J 5 bases short, with 5 bases between. In germline, CDR1 is SGHTA, CDR2 FQGNSA.

V and J are TRBV9 and TRBJ2-7; D not certain. The CDR3 extends over 14 amino acids. Germline V gene data show CDR1 as SGDLS and CDR2 as YYNGEE. Trimming pared 3 bases from V and 4 bases from J, leaving 14 bases between. The CDR3 DNA reads TGTGCCAGCAGCGCTACTTTCCCTGGATACGAGCAGTACTTC. This translates into CASSATFPGYEQYF.

Comment on this clone: The germline gene is not matched at one end of the junction; a read error may be the cause. V and J are TRBV19 and TRBJ1-1; possibly TRBD1 for D (5 bases). In germline, CDR1 is LNHDA, CDR2 SQIVND (reference sequence). The CDR3 loop spans 13 amino acids. For the CDR3, the DNA is TGTGCCAGCTCCGCCGGGGGGAACGCTGAAGCTTTCTTT. Translating gives CASSAGGNAEAFF.

The V gene is TRBV10-2, the J gene TRBJ2-3, with a weak D call TRBD1 (5 bases). Looked up from germline, CDR1 is WSHSY and CDR2 is SAAADI. Trimming took off 4 bases at V and 4 bases at J, with 9 bases between the two ends. This CDR3 contains 13 residues. CDR3 DNA sequence: TGCGCCAGCAGTGTAAGGGGCGCAGATACGCAGTATTTT. This translates into CASSVRGADTQYF.

This chain links TRBV6-6 with TRBJ1-5; D is possibly TRBD1 (6 bases). CDR1 MNHNY and CDR2 SVGAGI come from the germline V gene (reference sequence). Trimming left V 6 bases short and J 0 bases short, with 12 bases between. This CDR3 region has 15 residues. This CDR3 is CASSPGQNSNQPQHF. DNA for the CDR3: TGTGCCAGCAGCCCCGGACAGAATAGCAATCAGCCCCAGCATTTT.

This clone was counted between two and nine times. The chain combines TRBV29-1 with TRBJ1-1; D possibly corresponds to TRBD1 (5 bases). The ends were cut back, 5 bases at V and 4 bases at J, with 14 bases in the middle. The CDR3 has 13 amino acids. Germline lookup yields CDR1 SQVTM and CDR2 ANQGSEA. The CDR3 sequence: CSVFLGLSTEAFF. The CDR3, as DNA: TGCAGCGTTTTTCTGGGGCTGAGCACTGAAGCTTTCTTT.

The chain uses TRBV6-1 and TRBJ1-4; tentative D call: TRBD1 (5 bases). The germline CDR1 and CDR2 sequences are MNHNS and SASEGT. The CDR3 has 15 residues. The V and J ends lost 6 bases and 5 bases respectively, with 16 bases between them. The CDR3 here is CASRPITGGNEKLFF. DNA of the CDR3: TGTGCCAGCAGGCCTATCACGGGGGGAAATGAAAAACTGTTTTTT.

The chain combines TRBV11-1 with TRBJ2-3; 10 bases are shared with TRBD1. From germline, CDR1 is SGHAT and CDR2 FQDESV (reference sequence). V lost 4 bases, J lost 11 bases, and 9 bases stayed unmatched. This CDR3 is 14 amino acids long. CDR3 sequence: CASSSRDRGLGQYF. As DNA, the CDR3 is TGTGCCAGCAGCTCCCGGGACAGGGGTTTGGGGCAGTATTTT.

The rearrangement links TRBV7-6 to TRBJ2-3, with 13 bases matching TRBD2. The CDR3 totals 17 residues. Germline lookup yields CDR1 SGHVS and CDR2 FNYEAQ. J gave up 4 bases and V 5 bases, and 9 bases lay outside the gene matches. DNA for the CDR3: TGTGCCAGCAGCCCAGGACTAGCGGGAGATTCATCAGATACGCAGTATTTT. As protein: CASSPGLAGDSSDTQYF.

This clone was observed once. The chain has TRBV25-1 and TRBJ1-6, with 7 positions matching TRBD1. This CDR3 has 15 amino acids. J gave up 0 bases and V 9 bases, and 5 bases lay outside the gene matches. Germline assignment: CDR1 MGHDK and CDR2 SYGVNS. As DNA, the CDR3 is TGTGCCAGTACTGCAGGGGGCTCCTATAATTCACCCCTCCACTTT. Translated: CASTAGGSYNSPLHF.

This clone was counted a single time. V and J are TRBV7-9 and TRBJ2-7; D is unclear. The CDR3 is 12 residues long. V shed 5 bases and J shed 7 bases, with 12 bases lying between them. CDR1 and CDR2 from the germline V gene are SEHNR and FQNEAQ (reference sequence). The CDR3 DNA reads as TGTGCCAGCAGCCCTGGGTCGACGGAGCAGTACTTC. This sequence encodes CASSPGSTEQYF.

This chain uses TRBV14 with TRBJ2-1, with a possible D match to TRBD2 (5 bases). The CDR3 length is 13 residues. The germline V gene encodes CDR1 SGHDN and CDR2 FVKESK. Trimming pared 3 bases from V and 4 bases from J, leaving 7 bases between. The CDR3 DNA is TGTGCCAGCAGCCAGGACTTTTACAATGAGCAGTTCTTC. This encodes CASSQDFYNEQFF.

This CDR3 is CASGQEGYNSPLHF. CDR3 in DNA: TGCGCCAGCGGGCAGGAAGGGTATAATTCACCCCTCCACTTT. This chain links TRBV4-3 with TRBJ1-6, with unresolved D. The CDR3 consists of 14 residues. CDR1 and CDR2 (germline): LGHNA, YSLEER. V was cut by 8 bases and J by 4 bases, with 12 bases left in between.

The chain joins TRBV9 to TRBJ2-1; 9 bases are a match to TRBD2. This CDR3 has 14 amino acids. Trimming cost V 4 bases and J 5 bases; bases outside gene matches: 4. The germline gives CDR1 SGDLS, CDR2 YYNGEE. The chain's CDR3 is CASSSRLADNEQFF. The CDR3, as DNA: TGTGCCAGCAGCTCCCGACTAGCGGACAATGAGCAGTTCTTC.

This chain connects TRBV20-1 to TRBJ2-5; either TRBD1 or TRBD2 may supply D (5 bases each). The CDR3 covers 11 residues. V lost 6 bases to trimming and J lost 9 bases, with 14 bases between them. CDR1 DFQATT and CDR2 SNEGSKA come from the germline V gene (reference sequence). The CDR3 is CSAGTRQSQYF. The CDR3 nucleotides are TGCAGTGCCGGGACCCGGCAGTCCCAGTACTTC.

J is TRBJ2-5 and V is TRBV11-3; perhaps TRBD1 as D (6 bases). Germline V lookup: CDR1 SGHNT, CDR2 YENEEA. This CDR3 has 17 amino acids. The ends were cut back, 5 bases at V and 3 bases at J, with 22 bases in the middle. CDR3 sequence: CASSRGAWAGDEETQYF. The CDR3 DNA is TGTGCCAGCAGCCGAGGGGCCTGGGCAGGGGATGAAGAGACCCAGTACTTC.